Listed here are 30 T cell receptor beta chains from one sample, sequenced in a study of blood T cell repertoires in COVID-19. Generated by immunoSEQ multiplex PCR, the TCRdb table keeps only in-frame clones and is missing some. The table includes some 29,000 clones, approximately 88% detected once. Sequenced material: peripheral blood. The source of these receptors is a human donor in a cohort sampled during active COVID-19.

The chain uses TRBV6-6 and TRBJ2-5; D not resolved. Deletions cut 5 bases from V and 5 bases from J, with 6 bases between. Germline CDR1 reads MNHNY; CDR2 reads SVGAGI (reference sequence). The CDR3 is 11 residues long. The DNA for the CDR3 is TGTGCCAGCAGTCCCCAGGAGACCCAGTACTTC. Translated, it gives CASSPQETQYF.

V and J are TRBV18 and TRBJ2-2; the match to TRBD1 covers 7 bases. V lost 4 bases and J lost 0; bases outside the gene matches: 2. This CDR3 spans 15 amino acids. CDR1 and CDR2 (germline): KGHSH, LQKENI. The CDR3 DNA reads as TGTGCCAGCTCACTAGGGACAGCGAACACCGGGGAGCTGTTTTTT. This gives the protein CASSLGTANTGELFF.

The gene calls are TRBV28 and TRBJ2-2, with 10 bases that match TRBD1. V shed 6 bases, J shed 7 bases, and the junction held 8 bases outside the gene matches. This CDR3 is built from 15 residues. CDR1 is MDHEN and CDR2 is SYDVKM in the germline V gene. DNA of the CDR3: TGTGCCAGCAGCCTCTCGACAGGGGGCATCGGGGAGCTGTTTTTT. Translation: CASSLSTGGIGELFF. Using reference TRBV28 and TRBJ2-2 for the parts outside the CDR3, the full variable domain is DVKVTQSSRYLVKRTGEKVFLECVQDMDHENMFWYRQDPGLGLRLIYFSYDVKMKEKGDIPEGYSVSREKKERFSLILESASTNQTSMYLCASSLSTGGIGELFFGEGSRLTVL.

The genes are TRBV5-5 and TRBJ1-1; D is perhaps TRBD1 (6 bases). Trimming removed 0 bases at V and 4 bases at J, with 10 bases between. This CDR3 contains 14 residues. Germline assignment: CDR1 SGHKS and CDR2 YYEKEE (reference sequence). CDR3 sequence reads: CASSLGQVITEAFF. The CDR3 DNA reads TGTGCCAGCAGCTTGGGACAGGTCATCACTGAAGCTTTCTTT. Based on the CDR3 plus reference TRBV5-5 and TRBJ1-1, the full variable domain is DAGVTQSPTHLIKTRGQQVTLRCSPISGHKSVSWYQQVLGQGPQFIFQYYEKEERGRGNFPDRFSARQFPNYSSELNVNALLLGDSALYLCASSLGQVITEAFFGQGTRLTVV.

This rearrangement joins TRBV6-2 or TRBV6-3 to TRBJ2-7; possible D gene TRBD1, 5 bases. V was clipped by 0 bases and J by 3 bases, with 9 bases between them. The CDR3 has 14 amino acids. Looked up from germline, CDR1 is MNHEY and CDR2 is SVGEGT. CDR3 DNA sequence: TGTGCCAGCAGTTACTCCGACAGTAGCTACGAGCAGTACTTC. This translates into CASSYSDSSYEQYF.

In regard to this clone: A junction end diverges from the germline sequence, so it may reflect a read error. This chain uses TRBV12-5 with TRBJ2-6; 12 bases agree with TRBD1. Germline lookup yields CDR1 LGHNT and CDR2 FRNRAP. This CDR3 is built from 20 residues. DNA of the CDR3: TGTGCTAGTGATTTGATACCCGGGACAGGGGGCTCGTACGGGGCCAACGTCCTGACTTTC. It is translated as CASDLIPGTGGSYGANVLTF.

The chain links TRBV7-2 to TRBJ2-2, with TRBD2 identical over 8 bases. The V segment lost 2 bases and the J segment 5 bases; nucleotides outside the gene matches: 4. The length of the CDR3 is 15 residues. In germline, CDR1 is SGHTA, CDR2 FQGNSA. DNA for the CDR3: TGTGCCAGCAGCTTAACGGGGGGGTCTACCGGGGAGCTGTTTTTT. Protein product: CASSLTGGSTGELFF. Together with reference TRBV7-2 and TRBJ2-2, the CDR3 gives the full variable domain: GAGVSQSPSNKVTEKGKDVELRCDPISGHTALYWYRQSLGQGLEFLIYFQGNSAPDKSGLPSDRFSAERTGGSVSTLTIQRTQQEDSAVYLCASSLTGGSTGELFFGEGSRLTVL.

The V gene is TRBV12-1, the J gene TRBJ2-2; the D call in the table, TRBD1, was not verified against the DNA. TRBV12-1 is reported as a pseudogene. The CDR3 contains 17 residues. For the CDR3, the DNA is TGTGCCAGCAGCGGCCGAAACCGGGACATTAACACCGGGGAGCTGTTTTTT. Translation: CASSGRNRDINTGELFF.

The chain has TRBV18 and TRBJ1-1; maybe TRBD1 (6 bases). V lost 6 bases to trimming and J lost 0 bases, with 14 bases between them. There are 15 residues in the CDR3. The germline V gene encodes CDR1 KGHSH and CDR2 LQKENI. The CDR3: CASSPTGQLNTEAFF. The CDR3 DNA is TGTGCCAGCTCGCCAACCGGACAGCTGAACACTGAAGCTTTCTTT.

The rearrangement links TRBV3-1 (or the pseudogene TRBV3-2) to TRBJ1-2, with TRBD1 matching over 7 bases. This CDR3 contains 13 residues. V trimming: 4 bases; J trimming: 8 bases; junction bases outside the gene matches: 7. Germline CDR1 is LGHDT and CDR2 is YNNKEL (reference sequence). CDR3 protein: CASSLTGPFGYTF. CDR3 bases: TGTGCCAGCAGCCTGACAGGGCCGTTCGGCTACACCTTC.

The CDR3 DNA is TGCGCCAGCAGCCAAGTGGTTGGAGCGGGACGCACAGATACGCAGTATTTT. Protein sequence: CASSQVVGAGRTDTQYF. V gene TRBV4-1 combines with J gene TRBJ2-3; TRBD2 agrees at 7 bases. This CDR3 has 17 amino acids. The germline CDR1 and CDR2 sequences are MGHRA and YSYEKL. V was pared by 1 base and J by 1 base, with 8 bases of the junction left unmatched.

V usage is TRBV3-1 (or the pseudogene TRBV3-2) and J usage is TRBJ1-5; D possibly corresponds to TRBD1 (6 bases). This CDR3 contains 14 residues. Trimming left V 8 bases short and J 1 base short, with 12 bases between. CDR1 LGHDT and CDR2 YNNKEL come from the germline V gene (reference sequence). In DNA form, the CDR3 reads TGTGCCAGCTCCCGGGACACGAGCAATCAGCCCCAGCATTTT. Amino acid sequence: CASSRDTSNQPQHF.

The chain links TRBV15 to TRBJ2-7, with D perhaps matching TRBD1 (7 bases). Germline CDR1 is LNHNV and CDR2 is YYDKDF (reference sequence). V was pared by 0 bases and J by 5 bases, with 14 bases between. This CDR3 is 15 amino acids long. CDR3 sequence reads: CATSRDRRGLDEQYF. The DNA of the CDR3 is TGTGCCACCAGCAGAGATCGGAGGGGGCTGGACGAGCAGTACTTC.

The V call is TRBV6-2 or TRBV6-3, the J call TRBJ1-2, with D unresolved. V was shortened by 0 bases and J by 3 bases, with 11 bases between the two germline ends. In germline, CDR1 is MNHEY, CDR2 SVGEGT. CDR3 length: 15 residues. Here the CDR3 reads CASSYSRRSDYGYTF. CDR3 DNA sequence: TGTGCCAGCAGTTACTCCAGGCGCTCGGACTATGGCTACACCTTC.

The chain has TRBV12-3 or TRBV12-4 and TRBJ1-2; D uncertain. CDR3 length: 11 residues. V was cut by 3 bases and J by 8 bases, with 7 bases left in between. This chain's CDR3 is CASSFGWGYTF. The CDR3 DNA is TGTGCCAGCAGTTTCGGGTGGGGCTACACCTTC.

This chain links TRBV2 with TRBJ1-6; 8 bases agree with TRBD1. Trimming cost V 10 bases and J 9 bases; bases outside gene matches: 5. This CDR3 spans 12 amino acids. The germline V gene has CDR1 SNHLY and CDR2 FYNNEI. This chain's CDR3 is CATQGAISPLHF. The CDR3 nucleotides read TGTGCCACTCAGGGGGCGATTTCACCCCTCCACTTT.

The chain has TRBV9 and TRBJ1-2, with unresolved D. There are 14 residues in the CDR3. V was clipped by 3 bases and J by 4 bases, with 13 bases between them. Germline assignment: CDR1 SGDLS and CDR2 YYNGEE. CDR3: CASSALPSSYGYTF. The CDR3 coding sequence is TGTGCCAGCAGCGCTCTACCGAGTAGCTATGGCTACACCTTC.

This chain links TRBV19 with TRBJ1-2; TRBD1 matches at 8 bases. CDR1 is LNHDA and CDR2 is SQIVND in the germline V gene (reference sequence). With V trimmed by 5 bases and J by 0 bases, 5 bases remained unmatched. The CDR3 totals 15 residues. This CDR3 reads CASSVDRGSNYGYTF. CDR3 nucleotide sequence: TGTGCCAGTAGTGTCGACAGGGGATCTAACTATGGCTACACCTTC. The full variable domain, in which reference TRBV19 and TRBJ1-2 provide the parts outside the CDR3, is DGGITQSPKYLFRKEGQNVTLSCEQNLNHDAMYWYRQDPGQGLRLIYYSQIVNDFQKGDIAEGYSVSREKKESFPLTVTSAQKNPTAFYLCASSVDRGSNYGYTFGSGTRLTVV.

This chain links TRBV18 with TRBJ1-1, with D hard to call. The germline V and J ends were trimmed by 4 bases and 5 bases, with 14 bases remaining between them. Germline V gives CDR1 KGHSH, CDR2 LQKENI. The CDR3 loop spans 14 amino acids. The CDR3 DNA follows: TGTGCCAGCTCACTGGAGGGTCGGGATACTGAAGCTTTCTTT. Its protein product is CASSLEGRDTEAFF.

This CDR3 reads CASSSRLAEYQETQYF. The CDR3 coding sequence is TGTGCCAGCAGCTCTAGACTAGCGGAGTACCAAGAGACCCAGTACTTC. The chain recombines TRBV11-2 with TRBJ2-5; 9 positions match TRBD2. With V trimmed by 4 bases and J by 0 bases, 6 bases remained unmatched. CDR1 SGHAT and CDR2 FQNNGV come from the germline V gene. The CDR3 covers 16 residues.

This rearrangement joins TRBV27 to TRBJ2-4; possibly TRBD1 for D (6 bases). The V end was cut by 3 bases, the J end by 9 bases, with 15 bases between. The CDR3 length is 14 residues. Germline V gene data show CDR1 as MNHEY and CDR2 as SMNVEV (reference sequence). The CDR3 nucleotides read TGTGCCAGCAGTTTGGCGAGGGGGTGGCGCATTCAGTACTTC. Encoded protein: CASSLARGWRIQYF.

The chain's CDR3 is CASSLSGQSYGYTF. The CDR3 nucleotides are TGTGCCAGCAGCCTCTCGGGACAGAGCTATGGCTACACCTTC. The chain employs TRBV3-1 (or the pseudogene TRBV3-2) and TRBJ1-2; 7 bases fit TRBD1. V lost 4 bases, J lost 4 bases, and 6 bases stayed unmatched. In germline, CDR1 is LGHDT, CDR2 YNNKEL (reference sequence). The CDR3 contains 14 residues.

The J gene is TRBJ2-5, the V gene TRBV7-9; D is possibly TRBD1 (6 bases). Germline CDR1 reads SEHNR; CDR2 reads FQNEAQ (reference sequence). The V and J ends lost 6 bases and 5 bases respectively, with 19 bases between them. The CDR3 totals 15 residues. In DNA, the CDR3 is TGTGCCAGCAGTCCTCACCAGACAGGAACGGAGACCCAGTACTTC. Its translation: CASSPHQTGTETQYF.

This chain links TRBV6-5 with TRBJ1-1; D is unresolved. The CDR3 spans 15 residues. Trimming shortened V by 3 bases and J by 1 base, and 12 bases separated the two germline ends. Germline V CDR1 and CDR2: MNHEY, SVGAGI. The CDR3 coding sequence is TGTGCCAGCAGTTATCGTCCGCGGAGGAACACTGAAGCTTTCTTT. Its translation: CASSYRPRRNTEAFF.

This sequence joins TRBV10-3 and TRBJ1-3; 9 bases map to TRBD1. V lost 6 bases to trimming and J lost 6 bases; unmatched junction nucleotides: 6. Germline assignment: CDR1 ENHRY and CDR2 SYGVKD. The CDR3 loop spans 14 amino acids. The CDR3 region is CAISPGTGINTIYF. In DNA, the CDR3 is TGTGCCATCAGCCCCGGGACAGGGATAAACACCATATATTTT.

As DNA, the CDR3 is TGTGCCAGCAGCCCACCCGGGACTAGCGGGGTTAGGATCGGGGAGCTGTTTTTT. As protein: CASSPPGTSGVRIGELFF. The chain carries TRBV3-1 (or the pseudogene TRBV3-2) and TRBJ2-2; the match to TRBD2 covers 13 bases. The CDR3 runs 18 residues. CDR1 LGHDT and CDR2 YNNKEL come from the germline V gene (reference sequence). V was pared by 4 bases and J by 7 bases, with 12 bases of the junction left unmatched.

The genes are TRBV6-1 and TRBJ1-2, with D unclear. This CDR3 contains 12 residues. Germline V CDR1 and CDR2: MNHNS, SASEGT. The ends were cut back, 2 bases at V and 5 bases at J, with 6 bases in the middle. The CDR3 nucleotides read TGTGCCAGCAGTGAAACGGGATATGGCTACACCTTC. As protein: CASSETGYGYTF.

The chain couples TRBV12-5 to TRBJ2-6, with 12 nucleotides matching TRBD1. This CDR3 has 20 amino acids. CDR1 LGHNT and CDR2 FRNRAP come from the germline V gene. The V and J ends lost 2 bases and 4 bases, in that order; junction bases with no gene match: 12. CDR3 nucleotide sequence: TGTGCTAGTGGTTTGATACCCGGGACAGGGGGCTCGTACGGGGCCAACGTCCTGACTTTC. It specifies CASGLIPGTGGSYGANVLTF. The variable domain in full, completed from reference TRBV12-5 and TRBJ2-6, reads DARVTQTPRHKVTEMGQEVTMRCQPILGHNTVFWYRQTMMQGLELLAYFRNRAPLDDSGMPKDRFSAEMPDATLATLKIQPSEPRDSAVYFCASGLIPGTGGSYGANVLTFGAGSRLTVL.

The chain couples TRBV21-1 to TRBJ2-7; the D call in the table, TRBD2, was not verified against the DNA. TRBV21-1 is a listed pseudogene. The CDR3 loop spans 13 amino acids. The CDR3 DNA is TGTGCCAGCAGCAACGGGTCAACCTACGAGCAGTACTTC. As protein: CASSNGSTYEQYF.

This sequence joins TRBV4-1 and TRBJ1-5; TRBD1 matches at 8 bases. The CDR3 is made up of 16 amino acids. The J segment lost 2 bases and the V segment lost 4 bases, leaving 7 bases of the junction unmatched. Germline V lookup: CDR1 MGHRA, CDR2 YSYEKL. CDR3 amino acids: CASSPWQGAGNQPQHF. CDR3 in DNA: TGCGCCAGCAGCCCGTGGCAGGGGGCAGGCAATCAGCCCCAGCATTTT.